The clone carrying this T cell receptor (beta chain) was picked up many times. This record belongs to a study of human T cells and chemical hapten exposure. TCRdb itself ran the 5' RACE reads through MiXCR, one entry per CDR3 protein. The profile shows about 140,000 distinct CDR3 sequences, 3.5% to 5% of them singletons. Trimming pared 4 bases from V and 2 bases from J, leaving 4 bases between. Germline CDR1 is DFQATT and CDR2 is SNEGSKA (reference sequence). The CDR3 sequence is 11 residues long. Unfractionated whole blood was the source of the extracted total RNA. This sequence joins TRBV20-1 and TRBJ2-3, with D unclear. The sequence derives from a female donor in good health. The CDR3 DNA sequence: TGCAGTGCTATCCACACAGATACGCAGTATTTT. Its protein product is CSAIHTDTQYF.